This TCR beta chain was sequenced during a study of graft-versus-host responses after intestinal transplantation. At the level of the study: Recipients uniformly received anti-thymocyte globulin induction, followed by tacrolimus and steroids for approximately 3 years.

V was trimmed by 2 bases and J by 4 bases, leaving 6 bases between them. CDR1 SGHRS and CDR2 YFSETQ come from the germline V gene. This CDR3 is 12 amino acids long. Study findings and constraints: Maximum circulating GvH clone levels tracked with early post-transplant HvG decreases.

This clone was observed once. Antigen specificity is unknown. Sequenced by immunoSEQ multiplex PCR; TCRdb stores in-frame clones only, minus some. Counted here are some 86,000 clones, about 87% occurring once; the ten biggest clones make up approximately 0.3%. This material consisted of unstimulated CD4+ T cells sorted from spleen or lymph node cells, taken before transplant. The clonotype comes from a human donor who was the organ donor for an intestinal transplant. This chain uses TRBV5-1 with TRBJ2-5; D gene ambiguous. The CDR3 sequence is CASSLIRETQYF. CDR3 sequence (DNA): TGCGCCAGCAGCTTAATTAGAGAGACCCAGTACTTC.